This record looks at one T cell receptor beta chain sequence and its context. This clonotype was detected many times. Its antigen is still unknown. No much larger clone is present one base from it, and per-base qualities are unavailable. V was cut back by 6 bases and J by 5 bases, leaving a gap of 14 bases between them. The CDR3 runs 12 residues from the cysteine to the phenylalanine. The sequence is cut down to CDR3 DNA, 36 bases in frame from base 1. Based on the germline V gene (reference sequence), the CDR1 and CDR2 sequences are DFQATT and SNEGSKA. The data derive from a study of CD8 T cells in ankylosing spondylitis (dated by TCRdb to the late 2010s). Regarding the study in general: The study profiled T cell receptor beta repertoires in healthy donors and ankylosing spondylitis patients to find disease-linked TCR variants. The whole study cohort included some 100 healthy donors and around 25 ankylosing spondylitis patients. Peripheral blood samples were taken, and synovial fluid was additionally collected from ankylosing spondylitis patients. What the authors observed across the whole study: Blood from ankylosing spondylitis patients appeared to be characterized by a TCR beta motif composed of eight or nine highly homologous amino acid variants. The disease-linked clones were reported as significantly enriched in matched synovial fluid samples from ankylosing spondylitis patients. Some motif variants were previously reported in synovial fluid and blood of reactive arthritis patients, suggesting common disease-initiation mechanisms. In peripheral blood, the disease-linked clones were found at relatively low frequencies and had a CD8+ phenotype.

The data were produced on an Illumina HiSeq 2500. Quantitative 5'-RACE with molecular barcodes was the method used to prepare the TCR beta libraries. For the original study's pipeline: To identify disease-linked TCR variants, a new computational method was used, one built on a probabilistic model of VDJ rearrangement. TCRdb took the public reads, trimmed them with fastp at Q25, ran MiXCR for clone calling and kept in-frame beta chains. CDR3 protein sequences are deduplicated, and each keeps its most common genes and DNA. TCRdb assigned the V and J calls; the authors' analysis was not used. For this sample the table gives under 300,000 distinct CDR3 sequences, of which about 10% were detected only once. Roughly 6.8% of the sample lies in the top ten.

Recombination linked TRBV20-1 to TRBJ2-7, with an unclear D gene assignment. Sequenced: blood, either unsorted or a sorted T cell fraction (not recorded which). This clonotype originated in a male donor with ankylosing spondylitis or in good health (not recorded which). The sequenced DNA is TGCAGTGCGAGCCCCGGGTTCAACGAGCAGTACTTC. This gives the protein CSASPGFNEQYF.